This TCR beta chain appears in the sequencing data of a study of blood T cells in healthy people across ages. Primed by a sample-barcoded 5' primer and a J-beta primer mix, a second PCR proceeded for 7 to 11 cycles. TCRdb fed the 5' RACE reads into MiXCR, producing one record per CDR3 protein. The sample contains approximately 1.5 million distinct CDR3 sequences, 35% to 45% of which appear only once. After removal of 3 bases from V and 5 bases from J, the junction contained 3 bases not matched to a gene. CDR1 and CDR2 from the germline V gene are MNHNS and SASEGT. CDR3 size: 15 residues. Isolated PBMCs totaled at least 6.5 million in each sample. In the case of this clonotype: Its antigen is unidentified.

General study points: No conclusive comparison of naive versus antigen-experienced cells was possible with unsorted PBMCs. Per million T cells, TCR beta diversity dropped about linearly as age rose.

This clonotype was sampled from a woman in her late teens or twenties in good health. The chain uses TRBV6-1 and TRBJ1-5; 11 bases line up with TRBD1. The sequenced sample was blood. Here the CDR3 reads CASSEWTGGDQPQHF. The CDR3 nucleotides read TGTGCCAGCAGTGAGTGGACAGGGGGCGATCAGCCCCAGCATTTT.